These T cell receptor beta chains were read from a single sample in a study of T cell changes during pregnancy in multiple sclerosis. The method was immunoSEQ multiplex PCR; TCRdb's version includes in-frame clones alone and lacks a portion of them. This table holds 55,000 to 70,000 clones, about 93% found once. This specimen consisted of CD4+ T cells from peripheral blood mononuclear cells, obtained after pregnancy. These receptors were obtained from a female donor with multiple sclerosis, enrolled in a pregnancy study. CDR3s include the opening cysteine and the closing phenylalanine or tryptophan. The D gene is left open where the match is weak. Clone size is stated in some rows and not others, as once, few, many or a class when expanded.

TRBV7-2,.,once,TRBJ1-3,TGTGCCAGCAGCTTTGGTGACAGCTCTGGAAACACCATATATTTT,CASSFGDSSGNTIYF
TRBV2,.,.,TRBJ1-1,TGTGCCAGCAGTCGAGGACAGTTGAACACTGAAGCTTTCTTT,CASSRGQLNTEAFF
TRBV7-9,.,.,TRBJ1-3,TGTGCCAGCAGCTTCGGGGACACCATATATTTT,CASSFGDTIYF
TRBV28,TRBD2,.,TRBJ2-3,TGTGCCAGCAGTTTATCTAACTGGCTAGCGGGAGGCGCCCAGGCAGGGTTGACGCAGTATTTT,CASSLSNWLAGGAQAGLTQYF
TRBV5-1,.,.,TRBJ2-7,TGCGCCAGCAGCTTTGGACTCCCGAGCTCCTACGAGCAGTACTTC,CASSFGLPSSYEQYF
TRBV27,.,.,TRBJ2-1,TGTGCCAGCAGCAGCCCCCTAGCCGCCGGGGTCAATGAGCAGTTCTTC,CASSSPLAAGVNEQFF
TRBV29-1,.,.,TRBJ2-3,TGCAGCGTTGTTCCGGGTTCAGATACGCAGTATTTT,CSVVPGSDTQYF
TRBV7-2,TRBD2,.,TRBJ2-3,TGTGCCAGCAGCTCTTTAGGGGCGGGGGACACAGATACGCAGTATTTT,CASSSLGAGDTDTQYF
TRBV5-4,.,few,TRBJ1-1,TGTGCCAGCAGCAAGTCCCGGGACTACGGGACTGAAGCTTTCTTT,CASSKSRDYGTEAFF
TRBV23-1,.,once,TRBJ2-7,TGCGCCAGCAGTCAACCTTCGGGGAACCAGGAGGGCGAGCAGTACTTC,CASSQPSGNQEGEQYF
TRBV9,TRBD1,.,TRBJ1-5,TGTGCCAGCAGCTCTTCGACAGGGAACAATCAGCCCCAGCATTTT,CASSSSTGNNQPQHF
TRBV6-6,TRBD1,.,TRBJ1-5,TGTGCCAGCAGTTTACGGACAGGTAGCAATCAGCCCCAGCATTTT,CASSLRTGSNQPQHF
TRBV11-3,.,.,TRBJ2-1,TGTGCCAGCAGCTTAGACCACTACAATGAGCAGTTCTTC,CASSLDHYNEQFF